Here is one T cell receptor beta chain with its context. Intraepithelial and lamina propria lymphocytes were isolated from graft specimens. The data belong to a study of graft-versus-host responses after intestinal transplantation. The assay was immunoSEQ multiplex PCR, and TCRdb's table has in-frame clones only and misses some. The table lists around 7,000 clones, around 68% of them singletons, with approximately 5.1% in the top ten. The V and J ends lost 5 bases and 15 bases respectively, with 23 bases between them. Germline-derived CDR1 and CDR2 are SNHLY and FYNNEI. The CDR3 consists of 14 residues.

The J gene is TRBJ2-1, the V gene TRBV2, with D perhaps TRBD1 (6 bases). The source was ileum tissue, collected 55 to 60 days after transplant. This sequence was found in a human patient who received an intestinal transplant, so some T cells may come from the graft donor. This CDR3 reads CASSKDSAADLPFF. The CDR3 bases are TGTGCCAGCAGTAAGGACAGCGCGGCCGATTTGCCGTTCTTC.